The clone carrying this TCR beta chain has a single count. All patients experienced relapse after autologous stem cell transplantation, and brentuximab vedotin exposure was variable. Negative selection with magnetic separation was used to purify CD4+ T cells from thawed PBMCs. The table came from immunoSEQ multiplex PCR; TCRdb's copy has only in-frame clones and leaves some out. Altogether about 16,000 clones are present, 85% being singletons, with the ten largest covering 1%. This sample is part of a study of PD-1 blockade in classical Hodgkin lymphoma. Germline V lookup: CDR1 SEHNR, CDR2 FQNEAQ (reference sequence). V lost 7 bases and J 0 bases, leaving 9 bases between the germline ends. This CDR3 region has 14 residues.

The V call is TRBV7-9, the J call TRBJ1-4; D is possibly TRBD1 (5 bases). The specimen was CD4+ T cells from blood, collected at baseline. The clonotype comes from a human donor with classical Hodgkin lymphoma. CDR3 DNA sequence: TGTGCCAGCACGACAGCCGCAACTAATGAAAAACTGTTTTTT. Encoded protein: CASTTAATNEKLFF.